The clone carrying this T cell receptor (beta chain) was found a few times. Its antigen is as yet unknown. These data belong to a study of beta chain features in type 1 diabetes. Overall study context: Some 110,000,000 sorted cells were examined across all samples. Regarding the study as a whole: Any HLA effect on TCRB rearrangement was left unresolved by small sub-analyses. Patients with Type 1 diabetes showed moderately but significantly shorter TCRB CDR3s in all four CD4+ subsets.

The CDR3 consists of 16 residues. Germline loops: CDR1 WNHNN, CDR2 SYGVQD (reference sequence). J was trimmed by 4 bases and V by 0 bases; bases with no gene match: 4. The whole isolated RNA underwent reverse transcription, so sequencing captured expressed TCRB transcripts. Measured with immunoSEQ multiplex PCR; TCRdb has only the in-frame clones, and not every one. This table has approximately 250,000 clones, about 14% appearing once. The rearrangement uses TRBV10-1 and TRBJ2-1; TRBD2 matches at 9 bases. The material sequenced was naive CD4+ T cells from blood. The sequence came from a woman between 40 and 50 years old in good health. CDR3: CASSESSGGLYNEQFF. The CDR3 DNA sequence: TGCGCCAGCAGTGAGTCCAGCGGGGGGTTATACAATGAGCAGTTCTTC.